The 23 T cell receptor beta chains reported below all come from one sample, sequenced in a study of cytomegalovirus exposure and HLA in healthy donors. PCR used 60 Vbeta primers and 13 Jbeta primers. The repertoire was sequenced with immunoSEQ multiplex PCR; TCRdb's copy has only in-frame clones and lacks some. The data show about 130,000 clones, approximately 74% seen once. The sequencing sample was made of PBMCs. The receptors were gathered from a man aged 18 to 29 in good health and CMV-seropositive.

This rearrangement joins TRBV28 to TRBJ2-1; TRBD2 aligns across 12 bases. Germline V CDR1 and CDR2: MDHEN, SYDVKM. The CDR3 is 20 amino acids. Unmatched junction bases numbered 17, after V lost 5 bases and J lost 3 bases. DNA of the CDR3: TGTGCCAGCAGTACCCTAACACCGCAGACTAGCGGGGGTAGCTACAATGAGCAGTTCTTC. Protein sequence: CASSTLTPQTSGGSYNEQFF.

The chain recombines TRBV21-1 with TRBJ2-1; TRBD2 is taken as the D call from the table, unchecked against the DNA. TRBV21-1 is given as a pseudogene. The CDR3 totals 17 residues. The CDR3 DNA sequence: TGTGCCAGCAGCAAAGCCGGTAGCGGGAGTAACAACAATGAGCAGTTCTTC. Protein product: CASSKAGSGSNNNEQFF.

V and J are TRBV29-1 and TRBJ2-1; D unclear. V was clipped by 3 bases and J by 5 bases, with 17 bases between them. The CDR3 totals 15 residues. The germline gives CDR1 SQVTM, CDR2 ANQGSEA. The CDR3 reads CSVDNDGLRDNEQFF. CDR3 bases: TGCAGCGTTGACAACGACGGGTTACGGGACAATGAGCAGTTCTTC.

This chain links TRBV14 with TRBJ2-1, with 8 bases fitting TRBD2. This CDR3 has 16 amino acids. V lost 4 bases to trimming and J lost 9 bases; unmatched junction nucleotides: 14. Germline lookup yields CDR1 SGHDN and CDR2 FVKESK. Here the CDR3 reads CASSLPFGLAGGEQFF. The CDR3 DNA sequence: TGTGCCAGCAGCCTCCCCTTCGGACTAGCCGGGGGTGAGCAGTTCTTC. The full variable domain, its missing parts supplied by reference TRBV14 and TRBJ2-1, is EAGVTQFPSHSVIEKGQTVTLRCDPISGHDNLYWYRRVMGKEIKFLLHFVKESKQDESGMPNNRFLAERTGGTYSTLKVQPAELEDSGVYFCASSLPFGLAGGEQFFGPGTRLTVL.

V usage is TRBV19 and J usage is TRBJ1-2; 7 nucleotides align to TRBD1. Germline CDR1 and CDR2: LNHDA and SQIVND (reference sequence). V lost 5 bases and J lost 3; bases outside the gene matches: 9. This CDR3 spans 15 amino acids. The chain's CDR3 is CASSPSGGFDYGYTF. In DNA form, the CDR3 reads TGTGCCAGTAGTCCCTCAGGGGGGTTTGACTATGGCTACACCTTC.

V gene TRBV11-2 combines with J gene TRBJ2-1, with 14 bases identical to TRBD2. Trimming removed 0 bases from V and 7 bases from J; junction bases left unmatched: 5. CDR1 SGHAT and CDR2 FQNNGV come from the germline V gene. This CDR3 has 17 amino acids. The CDR3 bases are TGTGCCAGCAGCTTAGAGGGACTAGCGGGGGAGGATAATGAGCAGTTCTTC. Its translation is CASSLEGLAGEDNEQFF.

This clone was picked up a small number of times. CDR3 DNA: TGTGCCAGCAGCGCCCGACAGGGGAGGGCAGATACGCAGTATTTT. This sequence encodes CASSARQGRADTQYF. V usage is TRBV14 and J usage is TRBJ2-3, with D possibly TRBD1 on 8 matching bases. Germline V CDR1 and CDR2: SGHDN, FVKESK. This CDR3 is built from 15 residues. Trimming cost V 5 bases and J 4 bases, with 16 bases left between them.

In this sample, this clone turned up once. This rearrangement joins TRBV9 to TRBJ2-2, with D possibly TRBD1 on 6 matching bases. The germline V and J ends were trimmed by 0 bases and 5 bases, with 8 bases remaining between them. The CDR3 covers 14 residues. CDR1 and CDR2 from the germline V gene are SGDLS and YYNGEE. This CDR3 reads CASSVDRATGELFF. CDR3 DNA sequence: TGTGCCAGCAGCGTAGACAGGGCAACCGGGGAGCTGTTTTTT.

V is TRBV18 and J is TRBJ2-7; 9 bases match TRBD1. The CDR3 spans 14 residues. The germline V gene has CDR1 KGHSH and CDR2 LQKENI. After removal of 6 bases from V and 2 bases from J, the junction contained 5 bases not matched to a gene. The CDR3 region has the DNA TGTGCCAGCTCCGCGAGGACAGGGGCCTACGAGCAGTACTTC. Translation gives CASSARTGAYEQYF.

This clone was seen a few times. The chain carries TRBV6-1 and TRBJ1-2, with D possibly TRBD1 on 5 matching bases. Trimming took off 5 bases at V and 4 bases at J, with 17 bases between the two ends. CDR1 is MNHNS and CDR2 is SASEGT in the germline V gene. The length of the CDR3 is 15 residues. The CDR3 sequence: CASSSSGTQAYGYTF. The CDR3 nucleotides read TGTGCCAGCAGTTCTTCAGGTACACAGGCCTATGGCTACACCTTC.

The chain has TRBV5-4 and TRBJ2-6, with D hard to call. Per the germline V gene, CDR1 is SGHNT and CDR2 is YYREEE (reference sequence). Trimming removed 0 bases from V and 0 bases from J, with 13 bases in between. CDR3 size: 18 residues. Here the CDR3 DNA reads TGTGCCAGCAGCTTGGAGAGTTTAACCGTCTCTGGGGCCAACGTCCTGACTTTC. It is translated as CASSLESLTVSGANVLTF.

The rearrangement links TRBV20-1 to TRBJ2-7; D call uncertain. The CDR3 totals 9 residues. V lost 3 bases and J lost 9, with 6 bases in between. Germline values: CDR1 DFQATT, CDR2 SNEGSKA (reference sequence). Here the CDR3 reads CSASLPQYF. CDR3 sequence (DNA): TGCAGTGCTAGTCTTCCGCAGTACTTC.

The chain uses TRBV7-9 and TRBJ1-4, with 11 bases lining up with TRBD1. This CDR3 is 15 amino acids long. Germline CDR1 is SEHNR and CDR2 is FQNEAQ (reference sequence). V dropped 5 bases and J dropped 8; count of bases not matched to a gene: 7. In nucleotides, the CDR3 is TGTGCCAGCAGCCCCGGGACAGGGGGGGAAGAAAAACTGTTTTTT. It yields the protein CASSPGTGGEEKLFF.

The chain recombines TRBV6-5 with TRBJ2-7, with 9 positions matching TRBD1. Germline trimming cut 7 bases from V and 4 bases from J; bases unmatched to any gene: 8. The germline CDR1 and CDR2 sequences are MNHEY and SVGAGI. The CDR3 is 14 amino acids. The CDR3 bases are TGTGCCAGCACCAGGGACAGGGCCCATTACGAGCAGTACTTC. Its protein product is CASTRDRAHYEQYF.

The chain combines TRBV27 with TRBJ2-7, with D tentatively TRBD1 (5 bases). Trimming cost V 1 base and J 0 bases, with 16 bases left between them. The CDR3 sequence is 17 residues long. CDR1 and CDR2 from the germline V gene are MNHEY and SMNVEV (reference sequence). The CDR3 spells CASSLYSSGARSYEQYF. The CDR3 DNA follows: TGTGCCAGCAGTTTATATTCTTCTGGGGCCCGCTCCTACGAGCAGTACTTC.

Comment on this clone: An end of the junction differs from the germline gene, which may be a read error. The rearrangement uses TRBV7-7 and TRBJ2-7, with TRBD2 as a possible D gene (6 bases). This CDR3 contains 14 residues. CDR1 is SSHAT and CDR2 is FNYEAQ in the germline V gene (reference sequence). CDR3 loop: CASSPPGAPYEQYF. The CDR3 DNA reads TGTGCTAGCAGCCCCCCGGGAGCGCCTTACGAGCAGTACTTC. Filled out from reference TRBV7-7 and TRBJ2-7, the complete variable domain reads GAGVSQSPRYKVTKRGQDVTLRCDPISSHATLYWYQQALGQGPEFLTYFNYEAQPDKSGLPSDRFSAERPEGSISTLTIQRTEQRDSAMYRCASSPPGAPYEQYFGPGTRLTVT.

The chain is built from TRBV5-1 and TRBJ2-1; no definite D call. CDR1 is SGHRS and CDR2 is YFSETQ in the germline V gene. The length of the CDR3 is 14 residues. The V gene lost 0 bases and the J gene lost 10 bases, with 14 bases spanning the gap. The chain's CDR3 is CASSLAAGRQEQFF. Written as DNA, the CDR3 is TGCGCCAGCAGCTTGGCGGCTGGCAGACAAGAGCAGTTCTTC.

The chain recombines TRBV2 with TRBJ1-2, with D hard to call. Germline V gene sequence: CDR1 SNHLY, CDR2 FYNNEI. This CDR3 is built from 13 residues. V was cut by 7 bases and J by 4 bases, with 13 bases left in between. The CDR3 DNA follows: TGTGCCAGCATTAGGGAGGAGGGCTATGGCTACACCTTC. It is translated as CASIREEGYGYTF.

This clone has just a few counts. V is TRBV9 and J is TRBJ1-2; 8 nucleotides match TRBD1. The CDR3 has 16 residues. From germline, CDR1 is SGDLS and CDR2 YYNGEE. Trimming at V came to 0 bases and at J to 8 bases, leaving 12 bases not matched to a gene. The CDR3 reads CASSVVAGGSAGGYTF. The CDR3 nucleotides are TGTGCCAGCAGCGTAGTTGCAGGGGGCTCGGCAGGGGGCTACACCTTC.

The V and J genes are TRBV5-4 and TRBJ2-5; TRBD2 agrees at 14 bases. Germline V gene data show CDR1 as SGHNT and CDR2 as YYREEE (reference sequence). CDR3 length equals 17 residues. Trimming took 4 bases from V and 4 from J; bases not matched to a gene: 9. The CDR3 region is CASSGGLAGAIVETQYF. CDR3 nucleotide sequence: TGTGCCAGCAGCGGGGGACTAGCGGGAGCAATAGTAGAGACCCAGTACTTC.

The chain uses TRBV27 and TRBJ2-7; D not resolved. The CDR3 runs 13 residues. Trimming pared 10 bases from V and 2 bases from J, leaving 15 bases between. CDR1 is MNHEY and CDR2 is SMNVEV in the germline V gene (reference sequence). As DNA, the CDR3 is TGTGCCACCCTAGACGGGTTAACCTACGAGCAGTACTTC. It encodes CATLDGLTYEQYF.

Here the CDR3 reads CASSAGLRTLAKNIQYF. Written as DNA, the CDR3 is TGCGCCAGCAGCGCCGGACTGCGGACGCTAGCCAAAAACATTCAGTACTTC. This chain uses TRBV5-1 with TRBJ2-4; D may be TRBD2 (5 bases). The CDR3 runs 17 residues. V lost 4 bases and J 0 bases, leaving 17 bases between the germline ends. Germline CDR1 and CDR2: SGHRS and YFSETQ.

This clone has just a few counts. J is TRBJ2-7 and V is TRBV28, with TRBD1 identical over 9 bases. Trimming took 11 bases from V and 4 from J; bases not matched to a gene: 9. This CDR3 is built from 13 residues. CDR1 MDHEN and CDR2 SYDVKM come from the germline V gene. CDR3 sequence reads: CASLGTGMYEQYF. DNA of the CDR3: TGTGCCTCCCTGGGGACAGGGATGTACGAGCAGTACTTC.